This T cell receptor beta chain was sequenced during a study of somatic mutations in cytotoxic T cells in rheumatoid arthritis (dated by TCRdb to about 2017). Looking at the study overall: Peripheral blood (around 31 ml EDTA) was collected from patients immediately after diagnosis and before any treatment began. Sorted V beta1+ cells also underwent TCRB sequencing, and some V beta antibody-stained T-cell populations were flow-sorted at nearly 100% purity on a FACSAria II or Sony SH800. Whether expanded CD8+ T-cell clones in untreated, newly diagnosed rheumatoid arthritis carry somatic mutations was the study question, and clonality was characterized with TCRB deep sequencing. A total of about 67 rheumatoid arthritis patients and under 25 healthy controls underwent TCRB deep sequencing. Patients and controls did not essentially differ in median age, which was nearly identical between the groups.

With respect to this clone: Its target antigen remains unknown. Qualities for individual bases were not recorded, and no much larger clone is one base off.

Paper-wide results and their limitations: CD8+ T-cell clonality did not differ significantly between rheumatoid arthritis patients and age-matched healthy controls. No adjustment for multiple comparisons was made for the slight TRBV07 underrepresentation in patients. It was unknown which antigens the expanded CD8+ clones targeted, and their absence from virus-specific databases did not exclude viral specificity. In patients, CD8+ clonality rose with age (Spearman r=0.49), which was not the case in healthy controls. Several identical CD8+ TCRB sequences were found in both blood and synovial fluid, and in about an eighth of the roughly 60 patients the largest CD8+ clone exceeded 20% of CD8+ cells.

Genomic DNA underwent TCRB CDR3 sequencing using the immunoSEQ assay. Under the source paper's analysis protocol: Published virus-specific TCRB sequences were compared with patient CD8+ clones larger than 1%, and only a few matches were found. Only productive TCRB rearrangements were included in the analyses. Clonality was expressed as a Shannon entropy-based productive clonality index, with each clone defined by a unique TCRB CDR3 sequence. Repertoire overlap for a pair of samples was computed from each clone's template counts relative to total templates per sample. A correlation with a Spearman r of roughly 0.66 was found between V-gene usage by flow cytometry and V-gene usage by TCRB sequencing. Not all clones reach the TCRdb copy of this immuneACCESS table, which keeps in-frame sequences only. Checked studies attribute under half of the gap to unresolved V genes and leave the rest unexplained. Clone size and V and J calls were adopted from that table, with D and trimming inferred from the DNA. Here the sample has tens of thousands of clones; 82% occur a single time. Of the sample, just under 8.5% is held by the ten largest clones.

The CDR3 holds 11 amino acids from the cysteine to the phenylalanine. Just the 33-base CDR3 DNA is kept, in frame starting at base 1. Trimming takes 5 bases off V and 5 bases off J; junction bases not matched to a gene: 0. The germline V gene (reference sequence) supplies CDR1 DFQATT and CDR2 SNEGSKA. Flow cytometry confirmed the purity of CD4+ and CD8+ cells that had been isolated by positive magnetic bead selection on an AutoMACS. After a first flow cytometry screen using a TCR V beta antibody panel, clonal expansions were characterized through TCRB deep sequencing of sorted CD8+ fractions. Isolation of peripheral blood mononuclear cells was done through Ficoll-Paque PLUS density gradient separation. Using Nucleospin Tissue or Tissue XS kits, DNA was extracted from CD4-enriched, CD8-enriched or PBMC samples, with quantification by a Qubit 2.0 fluorometer.

The sequence is built from TRBV20-1 and TRBJ2-3, with 8 central nucleotides matching TRBD2. The sample was CD8+ T cells sorted from blood. The clonotype originates from an adult with rheumatoid arthritis. In nucleotide form, the sequence is TGCAGTGCTCGGGGGGGAGATACGCAGTATTTT. This encodes CSARGGDTQYF.